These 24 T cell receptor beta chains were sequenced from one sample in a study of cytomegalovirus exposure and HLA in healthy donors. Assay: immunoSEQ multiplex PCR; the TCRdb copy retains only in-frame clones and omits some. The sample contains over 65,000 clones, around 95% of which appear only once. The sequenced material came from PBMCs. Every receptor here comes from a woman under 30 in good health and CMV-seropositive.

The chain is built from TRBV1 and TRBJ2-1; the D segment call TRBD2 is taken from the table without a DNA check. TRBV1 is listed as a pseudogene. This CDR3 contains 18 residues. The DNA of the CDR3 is TGCACCAGCAGCCTCCCCCGGGGGGGGGCCCGAGACTACAATGAGCAGTTCTTC. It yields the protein CTSSLPRGGARDYNEQFF.

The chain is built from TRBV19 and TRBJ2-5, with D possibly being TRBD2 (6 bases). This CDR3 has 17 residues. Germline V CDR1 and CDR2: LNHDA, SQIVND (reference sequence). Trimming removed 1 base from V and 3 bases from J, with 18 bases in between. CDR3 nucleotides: TGTGCCAGTAGTATAGGTTTGGGGACTCTGCTTAAAGAGACCCAGTACTTC. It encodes CASSIGLGTLLKETQYF.

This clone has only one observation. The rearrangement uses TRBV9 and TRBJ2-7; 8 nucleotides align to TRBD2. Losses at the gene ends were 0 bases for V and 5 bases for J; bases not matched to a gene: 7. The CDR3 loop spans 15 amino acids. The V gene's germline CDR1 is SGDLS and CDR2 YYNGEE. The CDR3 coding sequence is TGTGCCAGCAGCGTAGCGGGGACTAGTATCAACGAGCAGTACTTC. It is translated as CASSVAGTSINEQYF.

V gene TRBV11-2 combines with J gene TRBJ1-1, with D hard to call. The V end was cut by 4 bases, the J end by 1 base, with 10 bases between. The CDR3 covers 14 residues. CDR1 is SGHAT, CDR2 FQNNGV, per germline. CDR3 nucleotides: TGTGCCAGCAGCTCAGTGGTCAGGAACACTGAAGCTTTCTTT. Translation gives CASSSVVRNTEAFF.

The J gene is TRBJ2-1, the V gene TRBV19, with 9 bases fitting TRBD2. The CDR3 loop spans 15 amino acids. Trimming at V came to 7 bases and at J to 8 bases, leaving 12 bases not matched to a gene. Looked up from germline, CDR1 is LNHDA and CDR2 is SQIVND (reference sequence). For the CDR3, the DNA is TGTGCCAGTAAGATGGGTAGCGGGGGTTCAGATGAGCAGTTCTTC. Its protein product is CASKMGSGGSDEQFF.

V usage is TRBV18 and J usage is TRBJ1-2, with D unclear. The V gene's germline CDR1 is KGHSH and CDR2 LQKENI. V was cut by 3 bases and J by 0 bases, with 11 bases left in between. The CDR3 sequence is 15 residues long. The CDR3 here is CASSPRRESNYGYTF. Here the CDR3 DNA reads TGTGCCAGCTCACCCCGGCGGGAATCTAACTATGGCTACACCTTC.

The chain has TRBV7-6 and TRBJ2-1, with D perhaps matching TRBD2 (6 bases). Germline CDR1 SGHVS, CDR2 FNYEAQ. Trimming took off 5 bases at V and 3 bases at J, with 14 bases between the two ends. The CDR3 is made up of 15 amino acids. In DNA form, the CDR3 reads TGTGCCAGCAGCCCTGGGACTCGCCTCTACAATGAGCAGTTCTTC. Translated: CASSPGTRLYNEQFF.

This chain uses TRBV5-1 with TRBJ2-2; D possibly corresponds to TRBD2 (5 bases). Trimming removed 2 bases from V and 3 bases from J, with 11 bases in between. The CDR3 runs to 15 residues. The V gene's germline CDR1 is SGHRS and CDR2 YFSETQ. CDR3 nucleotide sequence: TGCGCCAGCAGCTTAGAGGGCGCGGACACCGGGGAGCTGTTTTTT. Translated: CASSLEGADTGELFF.

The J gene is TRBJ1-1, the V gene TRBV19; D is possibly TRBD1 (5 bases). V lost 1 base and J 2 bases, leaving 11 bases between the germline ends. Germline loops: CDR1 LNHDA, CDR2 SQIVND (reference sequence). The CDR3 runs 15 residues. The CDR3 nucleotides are TGTGCCAGTAGTATAGGGGGCGGGGGAAACACTGAAGCTTTCTTT. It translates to CASSIGGGGNTEAFF.

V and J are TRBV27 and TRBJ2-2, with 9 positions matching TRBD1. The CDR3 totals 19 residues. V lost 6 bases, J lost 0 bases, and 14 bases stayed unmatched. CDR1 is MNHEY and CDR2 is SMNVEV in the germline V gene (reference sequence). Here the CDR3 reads CASRHRTGAPNPNTGELFF. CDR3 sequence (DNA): TGTGCCAGCAGGCACAGGACAGGGGCCCCGAATCCGAACACCGGGGAGCTGTTTTTT.

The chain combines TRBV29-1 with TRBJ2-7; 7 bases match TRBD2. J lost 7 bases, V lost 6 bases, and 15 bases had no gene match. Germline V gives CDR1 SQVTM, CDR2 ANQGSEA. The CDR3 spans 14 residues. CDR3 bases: TGCAGCGTGAGGGGACTACACCCCTCGGGAGAGCAGTACTTC. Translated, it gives CSVRGLHPSGEQYF.

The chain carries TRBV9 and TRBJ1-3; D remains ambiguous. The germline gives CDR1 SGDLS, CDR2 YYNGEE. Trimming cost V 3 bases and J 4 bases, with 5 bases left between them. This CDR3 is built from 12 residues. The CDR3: CASSDGGNTIYF. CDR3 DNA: TGTGCCAGCAGCGACGGGGGAAACACCATATATTTT.

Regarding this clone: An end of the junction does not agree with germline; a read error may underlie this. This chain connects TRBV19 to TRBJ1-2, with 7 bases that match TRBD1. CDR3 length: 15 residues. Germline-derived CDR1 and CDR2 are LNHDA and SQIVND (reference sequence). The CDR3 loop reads CASNIPGQINYGYTF. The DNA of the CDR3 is TGTGCCAGTAATATACCGGGACAGATTAACTATGGCTACACCTTC.

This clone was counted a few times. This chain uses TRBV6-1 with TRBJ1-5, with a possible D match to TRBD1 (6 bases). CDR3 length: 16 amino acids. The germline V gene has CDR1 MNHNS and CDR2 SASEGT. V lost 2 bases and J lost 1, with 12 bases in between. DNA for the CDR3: TGTGCCAGCAGTGAACGGGGGGGGGCGAGCAATCAGCCCCAGCATTTT. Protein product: CASSERGGASNQPQHF.

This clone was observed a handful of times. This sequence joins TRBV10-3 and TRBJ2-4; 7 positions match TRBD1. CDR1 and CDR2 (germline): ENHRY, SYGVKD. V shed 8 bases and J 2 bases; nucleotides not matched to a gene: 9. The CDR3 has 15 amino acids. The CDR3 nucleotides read TGTGCCATCGCCGGACAGGAAGGTCCCAAAAACATTCAGTACTTC. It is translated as CAIAGQEGPKNIQYF.

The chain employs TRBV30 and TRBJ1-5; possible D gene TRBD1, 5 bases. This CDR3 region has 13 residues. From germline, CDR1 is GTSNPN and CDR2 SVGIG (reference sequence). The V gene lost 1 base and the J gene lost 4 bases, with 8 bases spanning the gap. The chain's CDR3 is CAWSEQENQPQHF. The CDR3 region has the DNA TGTGCCTGGAGTGAACAGGAAAATCAGCCCCAGCATTTT.

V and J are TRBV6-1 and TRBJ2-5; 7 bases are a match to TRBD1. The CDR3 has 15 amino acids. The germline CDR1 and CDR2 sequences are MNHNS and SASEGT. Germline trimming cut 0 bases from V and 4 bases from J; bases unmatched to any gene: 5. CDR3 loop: CASSEAGGASETQYF. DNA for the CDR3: TGTGCCAGCAGTGAAGCAGGGGGCGCATCAGAGACCCAGTACTTC.

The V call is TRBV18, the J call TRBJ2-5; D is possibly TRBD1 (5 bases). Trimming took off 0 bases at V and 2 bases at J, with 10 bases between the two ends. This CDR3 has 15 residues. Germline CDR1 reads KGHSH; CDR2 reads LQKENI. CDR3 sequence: CASSPPSRGQETQYF. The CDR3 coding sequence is TGTGCCAGCTCACCACCCAGTAGGGGACAAGAGACCCAGTACTTC.

In DNA form, the CDR3 reads TGTGCCAGTAGTCCTCGGGACAGAATCTACGAGCAGTACTTC. Translated: CASSPRDRIYEQYF. This chain joins TRBV19 and TRBJ2-7; 7 bases line up with TRBD1. After removal of 5 bases from V and 3 bases from J, the junction contained 7 bases not matched to a gene. This CDR3 region has 14 residues. CDR1 and CDR2 (germline): LNHDA, SQIVND (reference sequence). Full variable domain (remainder filled in from reference TRBV19 and TRBJ2-7): DGGITQSPKYLFRKEGQNVTLSCEQNLNHDAMYWYRQDPGQGLRLIYYSQIVNDFQKGDIAEGYSVSREKKESFPLTVTSAQKNPTAFYLCASSPRDRIYEQYFGPGTRLTVT.

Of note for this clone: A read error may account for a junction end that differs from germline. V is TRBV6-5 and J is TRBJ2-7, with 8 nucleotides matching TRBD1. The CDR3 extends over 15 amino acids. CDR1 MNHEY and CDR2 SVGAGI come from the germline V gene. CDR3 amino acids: CASSYPAPSRQGTHF. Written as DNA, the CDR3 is TGTGCCAGCAGTTACCCAGCTCCTTCACGACAGGGGACACACTTC.

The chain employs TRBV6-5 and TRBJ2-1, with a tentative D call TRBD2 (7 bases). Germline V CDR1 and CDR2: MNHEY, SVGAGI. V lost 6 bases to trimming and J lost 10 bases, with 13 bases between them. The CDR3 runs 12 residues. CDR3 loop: CASSPGGPEQFF. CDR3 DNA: TGTGCCAGCAGCCCGGGGGGCCCGGAGCAGTTCTTC.

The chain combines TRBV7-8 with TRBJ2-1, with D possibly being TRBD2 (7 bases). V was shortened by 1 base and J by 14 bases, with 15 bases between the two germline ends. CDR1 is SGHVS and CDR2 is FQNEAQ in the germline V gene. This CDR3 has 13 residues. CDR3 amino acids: CASSLDPGGVKFF. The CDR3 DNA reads TGTGCCAGCAGCTTAGATCCGGGGGGCGTTAAGTTCTTC.

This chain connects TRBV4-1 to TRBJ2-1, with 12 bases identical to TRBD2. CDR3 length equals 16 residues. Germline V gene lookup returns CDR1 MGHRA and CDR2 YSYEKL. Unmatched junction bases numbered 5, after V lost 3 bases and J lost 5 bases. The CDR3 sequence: CASSQTSGRIDNEQFF. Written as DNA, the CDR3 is TGCGCCAGCAGCCAGACTAGCGGGAGAATAGACAATGAGCAGTTCTTC.

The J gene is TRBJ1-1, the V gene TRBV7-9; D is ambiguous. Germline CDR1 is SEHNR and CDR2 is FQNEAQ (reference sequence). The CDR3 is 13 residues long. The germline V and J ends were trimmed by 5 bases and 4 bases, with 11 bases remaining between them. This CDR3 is CASSLEPGTEAFF. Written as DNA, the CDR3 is TGTGCCAGCAGCCTAGAACCGGGCACTGAAGCTTTCTTT. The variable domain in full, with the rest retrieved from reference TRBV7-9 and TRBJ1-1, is DTGVSQNPRHKITKRGQNVTFRCDPISEHNRLYWYRQTLGQGPEFLTYFQNEAQLEKSRLLSDRFSAERPKGSFSTLEIQRTEQGDSAMYLCASSLEPGTEAFFGQGTRLTVV.